This T cell receptor (beta chain) emerged from a study of T cell responses to AZD1222 COVID-19 vaccine. Study-level findings and limits: The donor cohort was predominantly white British with a female majority, and clonal diversity may have been underestimated. Spike was spanned by vaccine-associated CD4 TCRs, with dominance at 160-218 and 743-854. Without day 14 samples, only post-peak T cell repertoires were studied. Baseline testing showed seropositivity in only 5 or 6 AZD1222 recipients.

The CDR3 covers 11 residues. Germline-derived CDR1 and CDR2 are LGHNA and YNFKEQ. Trimming left V 0 bases short and J 5 bases short, with 2 bases between. This clone was seen more than once but under ten times. Its antigen remains unknown. Clones were read by immunoSEQ multiplex PCR, and TCRdb kept only the in-frame ones, dropping some. The profile shows about 21,000 clones, roughly 83% of them singletons. The receptor comes from an adult who received the AZD1222 COVID-19 vaccine. The rearrangement links TRBV4-2 to TRBJ2-7, with D hard to call. The sample consisted of peripheral blood, taken 28 days after the second AZD1222 dose. CDR3 sequence (DNA): TGTGCCAGCAGCCAAGAAGACGAGCAGTACTTC. This gives the protein CASSQEDEQYF.